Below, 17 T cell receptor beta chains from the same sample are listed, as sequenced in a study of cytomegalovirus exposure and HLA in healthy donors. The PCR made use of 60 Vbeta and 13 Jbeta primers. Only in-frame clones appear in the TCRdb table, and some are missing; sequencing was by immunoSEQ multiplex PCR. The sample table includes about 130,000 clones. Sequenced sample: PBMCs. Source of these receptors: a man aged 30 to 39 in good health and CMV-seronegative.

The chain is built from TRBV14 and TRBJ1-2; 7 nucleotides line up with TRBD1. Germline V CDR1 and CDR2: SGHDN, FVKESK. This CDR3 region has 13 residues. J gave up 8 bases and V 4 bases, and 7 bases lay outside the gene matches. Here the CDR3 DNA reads TGTGCCAGCAGCCCCAACAGGGGTGGCGGCTACACCTTC. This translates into CASSPNRGGGYTF.

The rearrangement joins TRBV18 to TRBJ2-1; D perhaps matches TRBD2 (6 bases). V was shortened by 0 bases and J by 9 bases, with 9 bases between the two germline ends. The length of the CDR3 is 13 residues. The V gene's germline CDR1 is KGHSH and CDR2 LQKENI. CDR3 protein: CASSPPTRLEQFF. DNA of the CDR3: TGTGCCAGCTCACCACCGACTAGGCTTGAGCAGTTCTTC.

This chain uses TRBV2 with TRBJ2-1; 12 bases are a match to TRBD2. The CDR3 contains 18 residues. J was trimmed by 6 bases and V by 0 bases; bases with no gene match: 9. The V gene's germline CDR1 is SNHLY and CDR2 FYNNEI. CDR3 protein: CASSEASGGLAGPNEQFF. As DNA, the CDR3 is TGTGCCAGCAGTGAAGCAAGCGGGGGACTAGCGGGCCCCAATGAGCAGTTCTTC.

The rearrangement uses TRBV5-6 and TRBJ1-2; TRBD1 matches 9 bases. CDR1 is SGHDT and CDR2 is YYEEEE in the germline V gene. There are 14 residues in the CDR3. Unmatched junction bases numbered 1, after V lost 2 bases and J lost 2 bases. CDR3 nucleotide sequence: TGTGCCAGCAGCTTCGACAGGGGGAACTATGGCTACACCTTC. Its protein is CASSFDRGNYGYTF.

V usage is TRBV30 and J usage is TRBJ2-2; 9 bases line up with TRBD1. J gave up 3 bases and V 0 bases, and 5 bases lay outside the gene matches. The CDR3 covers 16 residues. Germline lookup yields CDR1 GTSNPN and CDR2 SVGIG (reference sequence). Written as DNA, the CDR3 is TGTGCCTGGAGTGTACTGACAGGGGGGCACACCGGGGAGCTGTTTTTT. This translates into CAWSVLTGGHTGELFF.

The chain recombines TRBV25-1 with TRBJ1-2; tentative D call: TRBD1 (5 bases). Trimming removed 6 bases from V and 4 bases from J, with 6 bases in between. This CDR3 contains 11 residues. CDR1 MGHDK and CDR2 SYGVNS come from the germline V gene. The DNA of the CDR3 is TGTGCCAGCAGGGACACCTATGGCTACACCTTC. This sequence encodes CASRDTYGYTF.

The CDR3 spells CASSGLVREQFF. The CDR3 DNA reads as TGTGCCAGCAGTGGGCTAGTACGTGAGCAGTTCTTC. V and J are TRBV2 and TRBJ2-1; D gene unclear. V lost 4 bases and J lost 9, with 10 bases in between. CDR3 length: 12 amino acids. Germline values: CDR1 SNHLY, CDR2 FYNNEI.

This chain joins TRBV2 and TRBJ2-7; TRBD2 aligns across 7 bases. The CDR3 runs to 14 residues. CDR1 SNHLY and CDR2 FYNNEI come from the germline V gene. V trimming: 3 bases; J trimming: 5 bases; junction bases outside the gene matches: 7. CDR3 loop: CASSESRLAHEQYF. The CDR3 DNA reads TGTGCCAGCAGTGAGTCCCGACTAGCTCACGAGCAGTACTTC.

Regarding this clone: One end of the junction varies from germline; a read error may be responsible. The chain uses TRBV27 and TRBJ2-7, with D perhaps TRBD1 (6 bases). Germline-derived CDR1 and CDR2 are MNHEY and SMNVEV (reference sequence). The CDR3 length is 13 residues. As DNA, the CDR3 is TGTGCCAGCACTCGTACAGGGTCCTACGAGCAGTGCTTC. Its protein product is CASTRTGSYEQCF.

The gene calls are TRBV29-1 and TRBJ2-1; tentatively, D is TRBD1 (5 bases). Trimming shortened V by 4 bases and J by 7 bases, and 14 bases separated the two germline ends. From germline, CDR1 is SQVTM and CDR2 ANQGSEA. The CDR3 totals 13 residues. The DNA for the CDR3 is TGCAGCGTTGGGGCAGGGATTGTGAATGAGCAGTTCTTC. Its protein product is CSVGAGIVNEQFF.

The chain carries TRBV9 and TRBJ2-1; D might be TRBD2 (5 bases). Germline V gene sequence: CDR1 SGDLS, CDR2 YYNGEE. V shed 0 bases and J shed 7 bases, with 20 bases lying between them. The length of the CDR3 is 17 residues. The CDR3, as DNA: TGTGCCAGCAGCGTAGGTCGGGGTCGAAAGGATGGGAATGAGCAGTTCTTC. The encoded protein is CASSVGRGRKDGNEQFF.

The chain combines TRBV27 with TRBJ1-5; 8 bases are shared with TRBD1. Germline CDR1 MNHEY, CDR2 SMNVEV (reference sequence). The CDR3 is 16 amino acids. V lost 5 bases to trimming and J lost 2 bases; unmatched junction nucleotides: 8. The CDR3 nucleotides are TGTGCCAGCAGTGGACAGGGACCTAGGGGCAATCAGCCCCAGCATTTT. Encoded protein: CASSGQGPRGNQPQHF.

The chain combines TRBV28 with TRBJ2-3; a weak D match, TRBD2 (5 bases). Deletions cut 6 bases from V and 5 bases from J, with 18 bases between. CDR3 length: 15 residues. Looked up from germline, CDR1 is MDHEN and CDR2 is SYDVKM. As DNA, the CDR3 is TGTGCCAGCAGCCCCACGGGGTCTGGAATAGATACGCAGTATTTT. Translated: CASSPTGSGIDTQYF.

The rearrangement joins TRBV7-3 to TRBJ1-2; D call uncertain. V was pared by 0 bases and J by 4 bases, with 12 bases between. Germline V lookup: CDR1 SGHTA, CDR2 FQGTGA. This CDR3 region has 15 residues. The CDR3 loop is CASSLTPLTPYGYTF. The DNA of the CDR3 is TGTGCCAGCAGCTTAACCCCACTAACTCCCTATGGCTACACCTTC.

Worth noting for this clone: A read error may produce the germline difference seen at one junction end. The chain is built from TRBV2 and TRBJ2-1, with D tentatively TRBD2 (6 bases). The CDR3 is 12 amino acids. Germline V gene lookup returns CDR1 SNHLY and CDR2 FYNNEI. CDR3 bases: TGTGCCAGCAGTGCAGGCGGGGTTGAGGAGTTCTTC. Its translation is CASSAGGVEEFF.

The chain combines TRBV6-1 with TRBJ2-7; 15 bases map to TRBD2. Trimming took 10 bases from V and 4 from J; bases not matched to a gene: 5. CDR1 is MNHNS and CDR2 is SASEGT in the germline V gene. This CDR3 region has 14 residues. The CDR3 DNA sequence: TGTGCCACCAAAGGGACTAGCGGGAGGTACGAGCAGTACTTC. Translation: CATKGTSGRYEQYF.

The CDR3 reads CASSLAGETDNEQFF. The CDR3 DNA follows: TGTGCCAGCAGTTTGGCAGGGGAGACCGACAATGAGCAGTTCTTC. V gene TRBV28 combines with J gene TRBJ2-1; possible D gene TRBD1, 6 bases. V was shortened by 3 bases and J by 5 bases, with 14 bases between the two germline ends. The CDR3 contains 15 residues. The germline CDR1 and CDR2 sequences are MDHEN and SYDVKM. The full variable domain, in which reference TRBV28 and TRBJ2-1 provide the parts outside the CDR3, is DVKVTQSSRYLVKRTGEKVFLECVQDMDHENMFWYRQDPGLGLRLIYFSYDVKMKEKGDIPEGYSVSREKKERFSLILESASTNQTSMYLCASSLAGETDNEQFFGPGTRLTVL.